The sequence of this T cell receptor (beta chain) was determined in a study of T cells in Graves' hyperthyroidism and ophthalmopathy (dated by TCRdb to the late 2010s). Broadly, across the study: Peripheral blood samples were taken at the time of initial diagnosis, prior to any treatment. To identify distinguishing TCR V-J signatures, a discovery cohort of roughly 100 patients was used, comprising under 45 with Graves' ophthalmopathy and some 57 with stable Graves' hyperthyroidism. Whether ophthalmopathy could be predicted prospectively was tested in an independent validation cohort made up of fewer than 20 hyperthyroidism patients plus 17 patients who later progressed to ophthalmopathy. The 80 to 100 discovery patients were randomly divided into training and test sets at a 7:3 ratio. Thyroid tissue and blood T-cell repertoires from about six Graves' hyperthyroidism patients were also compared in the study. After sampling, hyperthyroidism patients received methimazole starting at 30 mg daily, and ophthalmopathy patients received high-dose intravenous methylprednisolone. According to the paper, TCR Vbeta CDR3 sequencing was carried out on 120 to 150 peripheral blood samples, which came from fewer than 50 ophthalmopathy, approximately 72 hyperthyroidism and approximately 17 progressor patients. The paper as a whole reports these results and caveats: Most expanded thyroid clonotypes (frequency above 0.001) were also detected in blood, suggesting blood repertoires may reflect thyroid immune responses. In cross-validation, a model built on a 13 V-J signature told ophthalmopathy apart from stable hyperthyroidism with about 90% sensitivity and around 84% specificity, and in testing the same model reached 80%/75%. In validation, progression to ophthalmopathy was predicted by the model with nearly 71% sensitivity and 72% to 80% specificity, a median of approximately 7.1 months before onset. No statistical method was used to fix the sample size in advance, and group allocation was not hidden from the investigators.

The CDR3 runs 17 amino acids, cysteine and phenylalanine included. Only the CDR3 portion is preserved as DNA: 51 bases, with reading frame beginning at the first base. According to the germline V gene, CDR1 reads KGHSH and CDR2 reads LQKENI. Unmatched junction bases come to 9, with V trimmed by 3 bases and J by 5 bases. Ophthalmopathy patients had moderately to severely active disease, with a Clinical Activity Score of 3 or more, a NOSPECS grade of 4 or more, and a disease duration of less than 3 months. Patients with uncontrolled infections, other autoimmune diseases, pregnancy or lactation were excluded. Diagnoses relied on clinical symptoms, serum thyroxine and TRAb, thyroid ultrasound and orbital computed tomography. PBMCs were isolated from 8 to 10 ml of fresh peripheral blood by Ficoll-Paque density gradient centrifugation. Trizol reagent was used to extract total RNA, and RNA quality was then checked on an Agilent 2100 Bioanalyzer.

The TCR beta CDR3 regions were amplified from RNA transcripts. For the first round of RT-PCR on the TCR CDR3, the HTBI primer set was used together with the Qiagen OneStep RT-PCR kit. A second multiplex PCR round built the libraries, followed by size selection and purification. The libraries were sequenced on an Illumina HiSeq2000 using paired-end 100 bp reads. For the original study's pipeline: SOAPnuke was used to process the raw data, removing reads that contained adapters or uncalled bases, had a mean Phred below 15, or lacked an exact match to the constant primer or identifier. COPE v1.2.5 was used to merge the high-quality paired reads, and each unique nucleotide sequence was defined as a clonotype. Clonotypes were aligned to IMGT TRBV, TRBD and TRBJ reference segments using MiTCR v1.1. Analysis was restricted to V-J combinations with a frequency above 0.0001, which covered about 99% of repertoires. The TCS score was defined as F50 (clonal expansion) divided by E x V (chaos), with BLOSUM62-based TCRdist calculated between CDR3 peptides within each V-J. Welch's t-statistics and random forest reduced 500 to 550 V-J features to 13, which were used in a naive Bayes classifier (R e1071). The public reads were reanalyzed by TCRdb: fastp trimming at Q25, MiXCR alignment, in-frame beta chains only. Under each unique CDR3 protein, matching rows form one entry showing the most common genes and DNA. Clone size and V and J calls follow TCRdb, not the original study. The sample table shows 500,000 to 650,000 distinct CDR3 sequences, and roughly 15% are seen once. Around 12% of the sample belongs to the ten largest clones.

This clonotype was seen many times. No antigen is known for it. No much larger clone exists at a distance of one base, and base qualities are not known. The chain joins TRBV18 to TRBJ1-6, with TRBD1 identical over 8 junction bases. Sequenced material: blood. The clonotype comes from a woman between 45 and 60 years old with Graves' ophthalmopathy. The nucleotides are TGTGCCAGCTCACCCTACTCGGACAGGGTCGATAATTCACCCCTCCACTTT. It translates as CASSPYSDRVDNSPLHF.